The next 13 T cell receptor beta chains were all read from a single sample in a study of long-term antiretroviral therapy in people with HIV (dated by TCRdb to 2021 to 2024). The immunoSEQ hsTCRB v3.0 assay was used at survey level resolution for TRB variable region sequencing. Entries here come from immuneACCESS through TCRdb and include only in-frame sequences with V and J called. Some clones fail to appear in such tables; in the studies checked, an unresolved V gene covers under half of the shortfall, and the cause of the remainder is unknown. The sample includes roughly 28,000 clones, with 80% observed a single time. The ten largest clones capture roughly 7.2% of the sample. The material was unsorted PBMCs, obtained 0.3 years after starting antiretroviral therapy. These receptors originate from a man between 40 and 49 years old with HIV.

The J gene is TRBJ2-3, the V gene TRBV27, with 8 positions matching TRBD1. J gave up 4 bases and V 8 bases, and 8 bases lay outside the gene matches. Germline CDR1 MNHEY, CDR2 SMNVEV (reference sequence). The CDR3 extends over 14 amino acids. Here the CDR3 reads CASYQTGVPDTQYF. Written as DNA, the CDR3 is TGTGCCAGCTACCAGACAGGGGTCCCAGATACGCAGTATTTT.

This clone occurred a few times. The genes are TRBV28 and TRBJ1-2; the match to TRBD1 covers 7 bases. This CDR3 is 15 amino acids long. The trim removed 4 bases at V and 0 bases at J, leaving 5 bases unmatched. From germline, CDR1 is MDHEN and CDR2 SYDVKM. CDR3 DNA: TGTGCCAGCAGTTCGGGGGACAGACCTAACTATGGCTACACCTTC. It yields the protein CASSSGDRPNYGYTF.

The V gene is TRBV5-4, the J gene TRBJ2-1, with 10 bases that match TRBD2. The CDR3 is 16 residues long. Germline-derived CDR1 and CDR2 are SGHNT and YYREEE (reference sequence). J was trimmed by 7 bases and V by 0 bases; bases with no gene match: 7. Here the CDR3 reads CASSLALAGAGNEQFF. The CDR3 DNA follows: TGTGCCAGCAGCTTGGCCCTAGCGGGGGCGGGGAATGAGCAGTTCTTC.

The rearrangement joins TRBV12-2 to TRBJ1-1. TRBV12-2 is annotated as a pseudogene. The CDR3 loop spans 13 amino acids. Here the CDR3 reads CASRLDRNTEAFF. CDR3 nucleotide sequence: TGTGCAAGTCGCTTAGACCGGAACACTGAAGCTTTCTTT.

This chain links TRBV2 with TRBJ2-5, with D perhaps matching TRBD1 (6 bases). CDR1 is SNHLY and CDR2 is FYNNEI in the germline V gene. Trimming pared 6 bases from V and 5 bases from J, leaving 16 bases between. This CDR3 spans 14 amino acids. The CDR3 loop is CASRLDSTRETQYF. The CDR3 DNA reads as TGTGCCAGCAGATTGGACAGTACCCGGGAGACCCAGTACTTC.

V usage is TRBV25-1 and J usage is TRBJ2-2; 7 nucleotides line up with TRBD2. The V gene end was trimmed by 0 bases and the J gene end by 5 bases; junction bases not matched to a gene: 9. There are 17 residues in the CDR3. Germline V gives CDR1 MGHDK, CDR2 SYGVNS. CDR3 loop: CASSEYYAGETTGELFF. In DNA form, the CDR3 reads TGTGCCAGCAGTGAATATTATGCGGGAGAAACTACCGGGGAGCTGTTTTTT.

V usage is TRBV21-1 and J usage is TRBJ2-7; whether TRBD2, the table's D call, matches the DNA was not checked. TRBV21-1 is noted as a pseudogene. CDR3 length: 23 residues. Here the CDR3 DNA reads TGTGCCAGCAGCAAACTAGCGGGGGGCCCTGAAAAATCGTCGGTGGCGCAAGCCGTCGAGCAGTACTTC. It yields the protein CASSKLAGGPEKSSVAQAVEQYF.

This chain links TRBV28 with TRBJ2-1; 7 bases are a match to TRBD2. The CDR3 is made up of 13 amino acids. CDR1 and CDR2 (germline): MDHEN, SYDVKM. V shed 2 bases and J 8 bases; nucleotides not matched to a gene: 3. The CDR3 is CASSLTSADEQFF. CDR3 nucleotide sequence: TGTGCCAGCAGTTTAACTAGCGCGGATGAGCAGTTCTTC.

In DNA form, the CDR3 reads TGTGCCAGCTCACCACAAGCGGGAAGGGGGGCCAATGAGCAGTTCTTC. Translated, it gives CASSPQAGRGANEQFF. The chain recombines TRBV18 with TRBJ2-1, with D possibly being TRBD2 (7 bases). CDR1 and CDR2 from the germline V gene are KGHSH and LQKENI. Trimming took off 1 base at V and 6 bases at J, with 16 bases between the two ends. This CDR3 region has 16 residues.

The rearrangement links TRBV5-1 to TRBJ2-1, with 11 bases aligning to TRBD2. The CDR3 loop spans 15 amino acids. Looked up from germline, CDR1 is SGHRS and CDR2 is YFSETQ. Trimming took 4 bases from V and 8 from J; bases not matched to a gene: 8. DNA for the CDR3: TGCGCCAGCAGCCCCCGTAGCGGGGGGGCCTATGAGCAGTTCTTC. Translating gives CASSPRSGGAYEQFF.

This sequence joins TRBV28 and TRBJ2-3, with D uncertain. The CDR3 covers 13 residues. With 3 bases removed from V and 3 bases from J, the gap between germline ends came to 7 bases. Germline V gives CDR1 MDHEN, CDR2 SYDVKM. The CDR3 DNA reads TGTGCCAGCAGTTTTATGTTTACAGATACGCAGTATTTT. As protein: CASSFMFTDTQYF.

The genes are TRBV21-1 and TRBJ2-7; no DNA check was done on the table's D call, TRBD2. TRBV21-1 corresponds to a pseudogene. This CDR3 has 15 amino acids. CDR3 in DNA: TGTGCCAGCAGCAAAGCGCTTCTCTACGCCTACGAGCAGTACTTC. Its protein product is CASSKALLYAYEQYF.

V gene TRBV29-1 combines with J gene TRBJ2-1, with D perhaps TRBD1 or TRBD2 (5 bases each). V lost 6 bases and J lost 5, with 5 bases in between. The germline gives CDR1 SQVTM, CDR2 ANQGSEA. This CDR3 region has 10 residues. The CDR3 nucleotides read TGCAGCGTGGGGGACAATGAGCAGTTCTTC. It is translated as CSVGDNEQFF.